This T cell receptor (beta chain) comes out of a study of T cell repertoires in cytomegalovirus infection (dated by TCRdb to between 2019 and 2020). The study in broad terms: Peptide stimulations targeted recently identified HLA-C-restricted CMV epitopes, whose presentation resists viral immunomodulation, together with well-studied HLA-B-restricted epitopes. Donor HLA type was relevant to the analysis, as public TCR beta signatures indicated carriage of CMV infection together with the matching HLA type. Study-wide conclusions, independent of this receptor: The ex vivo response was dominated by HLA-C-restricted CMV-specific TCR beta clonotypes, which also provided the single most frequent clonotype in two of eight donors. Cumulative frequency of public TCR beta family members discriminated carriers of CMV infection plus the relevant HLA type in this cohort and an independent approximately 350-donor cohort.

The treatment or condition tag for this specimen amounts to: in vitro stimulation with specific CMV peptide epitopes to enrich CMV-specific T cells. The sequencing machine was an Illumina HiSeq 1500. The public sequencing data were trimmed at Q25 with fastp and processed into clonotypes with MiXCR by TCRdb, which kept only in-frame beta chains. Entries are consolidated by CDR3 protein sequence, retaining the most common genes and DNA. The sample includes roughly 990,000 distinct CDR3 sequences, with approximately 31% observed a single time. The top ten clones comprise around 15% of the sample. The count of this clonotype is one. Its antigen specificity is not known. No qualities accompany the bases; no much larger clone lies one base away. A single read makes a weak case. Source: cultured CD8+ T cells from PBMCs, taken from culture after CMV antigen stimulation. This clonotype was sampled from a human donor in good health (CMV status not recorded). Some clones in this sample may be carry-over from other donors' samples.

The CDR3 reads CASSPSQRFYGYTF. Here is the DNA: TGCGCCAGCAGTCCTTCACAGAGATTCTATGGCTACACCTTC. The chain uses TRBV23-1 and TRBJ1-2, with an unclear D gene assignment. TRBV23-1 is classed as an ORF, of uncertain function. From the cysteine up to the phenylalanine, the CDR3 has a length of 14 residues. The retained sequence is limited to the CDR3, 42 bases, with the frame set at the first base. V lost 4 bases and J lost 4 bases; the stretch between them is 13 bases long.